The 5 T cell receptor beta chains in this list originate from one sample, sequenced in a study of shared clonotypes between healthy human individuals. Profiled with immunoSEQ multiplex PCR; TCRdb holds only in-frame clones, not every one. The sample has around 1,900,000 clones, 93% seen once. The naive CD8 population came from CD45RO-negative cells selected for CCR7, without terminally differentiated effector memory CD45RA+ cells. Sequencing was carried out using naive CD8+ T cells from PBMCs. The source of these receptors is a man aged 18 to 29 in good health. Some clones in this sample may be carry-over from other donors' samples.

The genes are TRBV7-9 and TRBJ2-3; no clear D gene. V was cut by 5 bases and J by 4 bases, with 16 bases left in between. The germline V gene has CDR1 SEHNR and CDR2 FQNEAQ (reference sequence). The CDR3 runs 15 residues. The CDR3 here is CASSRSQGFPDTQYF. CDR3 sequence (DNA): TGTGCCAGCAGCCGTAGCCAAGGTTTCCCAGATACGCAGTATTTT.

This chain links TRBV5-1 with TRBJ2-7; 7 nucleotides align to TRBD2. The trim removed 5 bases at V and 1 base at J, leaving 9 bases unmatched. The CDR3 is 15 amino acids. In germline, CDR1 is SGHRS, CDR2 YFSETQ. The chain's CDR3 is CASRDTAGVSYEQYF. The CDR3 DNA follows: TGCGCCAGCAGGGATACGGCGGGAGTGTCCTACGAGCAGTACTTC.

This clone was counted once. V usage is TRBV25-1 and J usage is TRBJ1-6, with D tentatively TRBD1 (6 bases). The CDR3 runs 13 residues. Trimming removed 3 bases at V and 11 bases at J, with 11 bases between. CDR1 is MGHDK and CDR2 is SYGVNS in the germline V gene. The CDR3 DNA sequence: TGTGCCAGCAGTGATTGGGCAGGGGCACCCCTCCACTTT. Its protein product is CASSDWAGAPLHF.

This rearrangement joins TRBV11-2 to TRBJ2-2, with D perhaps TRBD1 or TRBD2 (6 bases each). Germline CDR1 reads SGHAT; CDR2 reads FQNNGV. This CDR3 contains 15 residues. The ends were cut back, 6 bases at V and 7 bases at J, with 18 bases in the middle. CDR3 in DNA: TGTGCCAGCAGGACGCAGGGGACTGTCTACGGGGAGCTGTTTTTT. Its translation is CASRTQGTVYGELFF.

In the case of this clone: The same CDR3 is also encoded by other DNA sequences in this sample. The genes are TRBV27 and TRBJ2-5; either TRBD1 or TRBD2 may supply D (6 bases each). Germline assignment: CDR1 MNHEY and CDR2 SMNVEV (reference sequence). V was shortened by 1 base and J by 5 bases, with 11 bases between the two germline ends. The CDR3 spans 14 residues. The CDR3 region has the DNA TGTGCCAGCAGTTTATACGGGGGCGGGGAGACCCAGTACTTC. It codes for CASSLYGGGETQYF.